The source of this TCR beta chain is a study of T cells after posttransplantation cyclophosphamide. Concerning this clone itself: Its target is unknown.

Whole-study results and caveats: Recipient CMV seropositivity and CMV reactivation strongly tracked TRB clonality. Later post-transplant blood repertoires were often dominated by donor CD8+ memory clones. Skin or GI-infiltrating T cells shared few TRB sequences with blood.

A marrow graft followed busulfan-fludarabine conditioning, with cyclophosphamide on days +3 and +4. Using immunoSEQ multiplex PCR, the repertoire was profiled, and TCRdb retains in-frame clones only, with some absent. In the table there are some 37,000 clones, around 78% of which are singletons. CDR1 and CDR2 (germline): SGHTA, FQGNSA. The V and J ends lost 3 bases and 6 bases respectively, with 11 bases between them. The CDR3 totals 13 residues. The rearrangement joins TRBV7-2 to TRBJ1-2, with no clear D. The clonotype was recovered from a female patient between 35 and 55 years old who received an allogeneic stem cell transplant from a related donor, was CMV-positive, and had no GVHD. Certain T cells may be donor cells from the graft. Sequenced here: CD4+ T cells sorted from blood, sampled 1,700 to 2,000 days after a stem cell transplant with posttransplant cyclophosphamide. The CDR3 bases are TGTGCCAGCAGCTTTCAACAGATGCATGGCTACACCTTC. It translates to CASSFQQMHGYTF.